The clone carrying this T cell receptor (beta chain) came up once. This specimen belongs to a study of control samples from healthy donors and cancer patients. Germline V gene lookup returns CDR1 WNHNN and CDR2 SYGVQD (reference sequence). The CDR3 consists of 13 residues. V was shortened by 3 bases and J by 6 bases, with 10 bases between the two germline ends. Repertoires were generated with immunoSEQ multiplex PCR, while TCRdb's copy carries only in-frame clones and drops some. The table records about 98,000 clones, over 60% of them present only once. Sequencing was done on a sample of blood. This receptor was obtained from a woman aged 25-40 years in good health. This rearrangement joins TRBV10-1 to TRBJ2-3; possible D gene TRBD2, 5 bases. CDR3 coding DNA: TGCGCCAGCAGTGACGCGGGCGGGGATACGCAGTATTTT. Translating it yields CASSDAGGDTQYF.